The clone carrying this T cell receptor beta chain occurred many times. The antigen remains undetermined. Synthesis of cDNA used 5'RACE (with 10-nucleotide random UMIs). A single record per CDR3 protein comes from TCRdb applying MiXCR to the 5' RACE reads. This sample has fewer than 90,000 distinct CDR3 sequences, with around 5% found just once. The sample originates from a study of neurological immune-mediated disorders. Whole-study results and caveats: The study found no CDR3 amino acid sequences shared by expanded clones across subjects, suggesting private repertoires in all groups. The level of TCR clonal expansion was highest in patients with HTLV-1-associated myelopathy and lowest in multiple sclerosis, where it fell below the level seen in healthy controls. Phylogenetic grouping placed 18 of 34 multiple sclerosis patients' repertoires in one related-CDR3 cluster, a possible signature.

V shed 4 bases and J shed 0 bases, with 7 bases lying between them. The V gene's germline CDR1 is SGHRS and CDR2 YFSETQ. CDR3 length equals 14 residues. The specimen sequenced was PBMCs. The chain couples TRBV5-1 to TRBJ1-4; D might be TRBD1 (5 bases). The sequence was obtained from a man aged 18 to 30 with multiple sclerosis. In nucleotides, the CDR3 is TGCGCCAGCAGCCAGGGTTCAACTAATGAAAAACTGTTTTTT. It is translated as CASSQGSTNEKLFF.